The clone carrying this TCR beta chain has at least ten counts. What it recognizes is unknown. The sample is drawn from a study of T cells after yellow fever vaccination. Overall study results and limits: Abundant bulk-derived clonotypes could contaminate FACS-sorted repertoires. Boosting was followed by the reappearance of most primary-vaccination clones (less than 98% CD4, about 88% CD8).

TCRdb re-called the 5' RACE reads with MiXCR, one entry per CDR3 protein. The repertoire has about 300,000 distinct CDR3 sequences, around 6.8% of them found once; the top ten carry 15% to 20%. This CDR3 is built from 15 residues. Deletions cut 6 bases from V and 0 bases from J, with 11 bases between. In germline, CDR1 is MNHEY, CDR2 SMNVEV (reference sequence). The chain links TRBV27 to TRBJ1-4; no firm D call. The sequence came from a man between 18 and 29 years old who received the YFV17D yellow fever vaccine. The sequencing used PBMCs, collected approximately 40 days after the first yellow fever vaccination. The CDR3 DNA is TGTGCCAGCAGCCCCGTTTGGGCAACTAATGAAAAACTGTTTTTT. Protein: CASSPVWATNEKLFF.